The 27 T cell receptor beta chains reported below all come from one sample, sequenced in a study of human T cells and chemical hapten exposure. Time point: patch test 2, 6 weeks after DPC sensitization. The treatment: therapeutic diphenylcyclopropenone sensitization with weekly scalp DPC. Unfractionated whole blood served as the source for total RNA extraction. A single record per CDR3 protein comes from TCRdb applying MiXCR to the RACE reads. The data hold some 42,000 distinct CDR3 sequences, with roughly 10% observed a single time. Material: whole blood, obtained in connection with sensitization to the hapten diphenylcyclopropenone (DPC). The receptors originated from a woman aged 25 to 45 with alopecia areata. Some clones in this sample may be carry-over from other donors' samples.

V is TRBV20-1 and J is TRBJ2-5, with TRBD2 as a possible D gene (6 bases). Germline V gene sequence: CDR1 DFQATT, CDR2 SNEGSKA (reference sequence). The CDR3 has 12 amino acids. Trimming pared 3 bases from V and 7 bases from J, leaving 12 bases between. Here the CDR3 reads CSARPLAGTQYF. The CDR3 DNA reads as TGCAGTGCTAGGCCACTAGCAGGGACCCAGTACTTC.

This clonotype was observed a few times. The V call is TRBV7-9, the J call TRBJ1-6; TRBD1 agrees at 10 bases. J was trimmed by 6 bases and V by 5 bases; bases with no gene match: 4. Germline CDR1 is SEHNR and CDR2 is FQNEAQ (reference sequence). CDR3 size: 15 residues. The CDR3 DNA sequence: TGTGCCAGCAGCCCGGGGGACAGGGGTAATTCACCCCTCCACTTT. Protein sequence: CASSPGDRGNSPLHF.

The J gene is TRBJ1-2, the V gene TRBV7-2; a possible D gene is TRBD1 (5 bases). The germline CDR1 and CDR2 sequences are SGHTA and FQGNSA. The CDR3 is 15 amino acids. V was clipped by 5 bases and J by 4 bases, with 17 bases between them. The CDR3: CASSLRTKASYGYTF. The CDR3 DNA is TGTGCCAGCAGCCTCCGGACAAAGGCGAGCTATGGCTACACCTTC.

The sample holds a few counts of this clonotype. V is TRBV28 and J is TRBJ2-1; 7 bases are a match to TRBD1. The ends lost 6 bases at V and 3 bases at J; junction bases unmatched: 5. The CDR3 covers 14 residues. Germline V CDR1 and CDR2: MDHEN, SYDVKM. The CDR3 coding sequence is TGTGCCAGCAGGCCAGGGGGTGTCTACAATGAGCAGTTCTTC. This translates into CASRPGGVYNEQFF.

This clonotype appeared a few times. CDR3 protein: CASSRGTSGYNEQFF. CDR3 nucleotide sequence: TGTGCCAGCAGCCGGGGGACTAGCGGATACAATGAGCAGTTCTTC. The genes are TRBV11-2 and TRBJ2-1; 11 bases map to TRBD2. Germline V gene lookup returns CDR1 SGHAT and CDR2 FQNNGV. The CDR3 sequence is 15 residues long. V lost 5 bases to trimming and J lost 4 bases; unmatched junction nucleotides: 4. The whole variable domain, remainder taken from reference TRBV11-2 and TRBJ2-1, is EAGVAQSPRYKIIEKRQSVAFWCNPISGHATLYWYQQILGQGPKLLIQFQNNGVVDDSQLPKDRFSAERLKGVDSTLKIQPAKLEDSAVYLCASSRGTSGYNEQFFGPGTRLTVL.

This clonotype was seen at least ten times. The chain joins TRBV5-1 to TRBJ2-7, with 7 bases that match TRBD1. Losses at the gene ends were 3 bases for V and 2 bases for J; bases not matched to a gene: 2. The CDR3 sequence is 13 residues long. Germline-derived CDR1 and CDR2 are SGHRS and YFSETQ. The CDR3 DNA sequence: TGCGCCAGCAGCTCCGGGACAGCCTACGAGCAGTACTTC. As protein: CASSSGTAYEQYF.

This clonotype appeared many times. The chain uses TRBV4-3 and TRBJ2-2, with 8 bases matching TRBD2. The germline CDR1 and CDR2 sequences are LGHNA and YSLEER. The V segment lost 0 bases and the J segment 0 bases; nucleotides outside the gene matches: 3. The CDR3 consists of 17 residues. CDR3 sequence (DNA): TGCGCCAGCAGCCAAGATCGGGGACTAGCGAACACCGGGGAGCTGTTTTTT. It is translated as CASSQDRGLANTGELFF.

The chain has TRBV19 and TRBJ1-2; 7 nucleotides agree with TRBD1. The germline V gene encodes CDR1 LNHDA and CDR2 SQIVND (reference sequence). Trimming removed 4 bases from V and 5 bases from J; junction bases left unmatched: 7. The CDR3 loop spans 14 amino acids. The CDR3 loop reads CASSRQGREYGYTF. The CDR3, as DNA: TGTGCCAGTAGTAGACAGGGCCGGGAATATGGCTACACCTTC.

Ten or more counts support this clonotype. The rearrangement uses TRBV7-2 and TRBJ2-2; D is possibly TRBD1 or TRBD2 (5 bases each). V was shortened by 3 bases and J by 0 bases, with 8 bases between the two germline ends. This CDR3 has 15 amino acids. Germline V gives CDR1 SGHTA, CDR2 FQGNSA. Here the CDR3 reads CASSLGPANTGELFF. The CDR3 DNA reads as TGTGCCAGCAGCTTGGGACCAGCGAACACCGGGGAGCTGTTTTTT.

J is TRBJ2-7 and V is TRBV28, with unresolved D. Trimming removed 6 bases at V and 4 bases at J, with 10 bases between. CDR1 is MDHEN, CDR2 SYDVKM, per germline. This CDR3 has 12 residues. The CDR3: CASSKFTYEQYF. Written as DNA, the CDR3 is TGTGCCAGCAGCAAATTCACATACGAGCAGTACTTC. Drawing the rest from reference TRBV28 and TRBJ2-7, the complete variable domain is DVKVTQSSRYLVKRTGEKVFLECVQDMDHENMFWYRQDPGLGLRLIYFSYDVKMKEKGDIPEGYSVSREKKERFSLILESASTNQTSMYLCASSKFTYEQYFGPGTRLTVT.

This clonotype was seen at least ten times. The CDR3 is CASSLWGEETQYF. The DNA for the CDR3 is TGTGCCAGCAGTTTATGGGGGGAAGAGACCCAGTACTTC. This sequence joins TRBV12-3 or TRBV12-4 and TRBJ2-5, with a tentative D call TRBD2 (6 bases). This CDR3 region has 13 residues. V lost 2 bases, J lost 3 bases, and 7 bases lay in between.

This clonotype was counted a few times. The chain employs TRBV6-2 or TRBV6-3 and TRBJ1-1; the D gene is possibly TRBD1 (5 bases). CDR3 length: 13 residues. V was clipped by 6 bases and J by 5 bases, with 13 bases between them. CDR1 MNHEY and CDR2 SVGEGT come from the germline V gene. The CDR3 nucleotides read TGTGCCAGCAGCGTTGGGACTTCGACTGAAGCTTTCTTT. Translating it yields CASSVGTSTEAFF.

This clonotype was seen at least ten times. This chain links TRBV4-3 with TRBJ2-5; tentatively, D is TRBD1 or TRBD2 (5 bases each). From germline, CDR1 is LGHNA and CDR2 YSLEER. Trimming removed 1 base at V and 4 bases at J, with 16 bases between. The CDR3 is 16 residues long. CDR3 region: CASSQVQGAGGETQYF. CDR3 nucleotides: TGCGCCAGCAGCCAAGTCCAGGGAGCAGGAGGAGAGACCCAGTACTTC.

This clonotype was detected a few times. V gene TRBV4-2 combines with J gene TRBJ2-7; 9 bases agree with TRBD1. CDR1 is LGHNA, CDR2 YNFKEQ, per germline. The CDR3 loop spans 15 amino acids. V lost 6 bases, J lost 3 bases, and 9 bases stayed unmatched. The CDR3 DNA reads TGTGCCAGCAGTTTACTCCGGGACAGGGACTACGAGCAGTACTTC. Protein sequence: CASSLLRDRDYEQYF.

The chain has TRBV27 and TRBJ2-3; D is uncertain. The CDR3 has 14 residues. Trimming pared 1 base from V and 4 bases from J, leaving 9 bases between. The germline gives CDR1 MNHEY, CDR2 SMNVEV (reference sequence). The chain's CDR3 is CASSLLAAPDTQYF. The CDR3 DNA sequence: TGTGCCAGCAGTTTATTAGCCGCCCCAGATACGCAGTATTTT.

The CDR3 sequence is CASLRGARSTDTQYF. The CDR3 region has the DNA TGTGCCAGCTTAAGGGGTGCCCGGTCCACAGATACGCAGTATTTT. The chain is built from TRBV5-5 and TRBJ2-3, with D tentatively TRBD1 (5 bases). The CDR3 is 15 amino acids. The germline gives CDR1 SGHKS, CDR2 YYEKEE (reference sequence). V was trimmed by 7 bases and J by 2 bases, leaving 17 bases between them.

This clonotype was seen repeatedly, ten times or more. The chain carries TRBV7-2 and TRBJ2-2; D is possibly TRBD2 (6 bases). Germline CDR1 and CDR2: SGHTA and FQGNSA. V shed 3 bases and J shed 4 bases, with 15 bases lying between them. CDR3 length: 16 amino acids. The CDR3 reads CASSFSGGVGTGELFF. For the CDR3, the DNA is TGTGCCAGCAGCTTTTCGGGCGGGGTCGGCACCGGGGAGCTGTTTTTT.

This clonotype turned up a few times. The genes are TRBV7-2 and TRBJ2-6; 9 bases line up with TRBD1. V shed 7 bases and J 2 bases; nucleotides not matched to a gene: 6. Germline V gene data show CDR1 as SGHTA and CDR2 as FQGNSA. This CDR3 is built from 16 residues. As DNA, the CDR3 is TGTGCCAGCACCCTTACAGGGGGCACTGGGGCCAACGTCCTGACTTTC. Residues: CASTLTGGTGANVLTF.

This clonotype has only a few counts. This chain links TRBV5-1 with TRBJ2-7; D might be TRBD1 or TRBD2, each matching 5 bases. This CDR3 has 14 amino acids. Trimming removed 1 base from V and 5 bases from J, with 13 bases in between. Looked up from germline, CDR1 is SGHRS and CDR2 is YFSETQ. CDR3 sequence: CASSLNPGLDEQYF. CDR3 in DNA: TGCGCCAGCAGCTTGAACCCGGGGCTCGACGAGCAGTACTTC.

This clonotype was observed many times. CDR3 protein: CASRSGTSSTDTQYF. CDR3 coding DNA: TGTGCCAGCAGGTCCGGGACTAGCTCCACAGATACGCAGTATTTT. The gene calls are TRBV28 and TRBJ2-3; 9 bases are a match to TRBD2. Germline V gene data show CDR1 as MDHEN and CDR2 as SYDVKM. CDR3 length: 15 amino acids. With V trimmed by 6 bases and J by 2 bases, 6 bases remained unmatched.

The chain employs TRBV2 and TRBJ1-1; D is unclear. This CDR3 comprises 13 residues. Between the trimmed V and J ends, which lost 8 bases and 0 bases, there was a span of 10 bases. Germline loops: CDR1 SNHLY, CDR2 FYNNEI. The CDR3 DNA is TGTGCCAGCCACGGCCCCATGAACACTGAAGCTTTCTTT. Translated, it gives CASHGPMNTEAFF.

This clonotype was counted ten times or more. V usage is TRBV4-3 and J usage is TRBJ2-7, with 13 bases matching TRBD2. CDR1 and CDR2 (germline): LGHNA, YSLEER. V shed 0 bases and J 1 base; nucleotides not matched to a gene: 3. The CDR3 spans 17 residues. The CDR3 is CASSQEGLAGRSYEQYF. CDR3 DNA sequence: TGCGCCAGCAGCCAAGAGGGACTAGCGGGGAGGTCCTACGAGCAGTACTTC.

The chain combines TRBV12-3 or TRBV12-4 with TRBJ2-5, with a weak D call TRBD2 (6 bases). V gave up 6 bases and J gave up 1 base, with 12 bases separating them. This CDR3 is built from 14 residues. CDR3 sequence (DNA): TGTGCCAGCAGCGAACGGGACTCCCAAGAGACCCAGTACTTC. It yields the protein CASSERDSQETQYF.

This chain links TRBV28 with TRBJ2-7, with a weak D call TRBD2 (5 bases). V was shortened by 3 bases and J by 6 bases, with 12 bases between the two germline ends. The CDR3 runs to 13 residues. Per the germline V gene, CDR1 is MDHEN and CDR2 is SYDVKM. The CDR3, as DNA: TGTGCCAGCAGTTTGAGTAATGGAGGCGAGCAGTACTTC. Translation: CASSLSNGGEQYF.

Many counts were recorded for this clonotype. The chain links TRBV19 to TRBJ2-3; weak D call: TRBD1 (5 bases). The germline V gene has CDR1 LNHDA and CDR2 SQIVND (reference sequence). The CDR3 totals 14 residues. V lost 6 bases and J lost 5, with 15 bases in between. The CDR3 spells CASSVVGVEDTQYF. In nucleotides, the CDR3 is TGTGCCAGTAGCGTTGTAGGGGTTGAAGATACGCAGTATTTT.

J is TRBJ1-3 and V is TRBV6-2 or TRBV6-3; D not certain. This CDR3 is built from 14 residues. Trimming took off 8 bases at V and 7 bases at J, with 18 bases between the two ends. CDR1 is MNHEY, CDR2 SVGEGT, per germline. CDR3 nucleotide sequence: TGTGCCAGCTCCGAGGGCCAAATCGCGAACACCATATATTTT. Protein: CASSEGQIANTIYF.

In its sample, this clonotype was seen many times. V gene TRBV7-2 combines with J gene TRBJ2-2, with 8 bases that match TRBD1. The germline gives CDR1 SGHTA, CDR2 FQGNSA. V dropped 1 base and J dropped 6; count of bases not matched to a gene: 7. The CDR3 length is 16 residues. CDR3 region: CASSLEGRQGSGELFF. CDR3 sequence (DNA): TGTGCCAGCAGCTTAGAGGGACGACAGGGGTCCGGGGAGCTGTTTTTT.